This record covers a single TCR beta chain. This clonotype is medium-sized (0.01 to 0.1%) in its sample. Its antigen specificity is not known. Base-call qualities are not available, and no considerably larger clone is one nucleotide away. This entry is derived from a study of CXCR3 chemokines and chemotherapy response in bladder cancer (dated by TCRdb to the early 2020s). Background on the whole study: The study tested whether activity of the CXCR3 chemokine system within human bladder cancer tumors predicted response to chemotherapy.

The method behind the library was PCR. TCRdb lists the instrument as Illumina HiSeq 2500. TCRdb's own reprocessing of the public reads used fastp at Q25 and MiXCR and kept productive beta chains. Each entry is one CDR3 protein sequence, shown with its most common DNA and genes. The sample yields 5,000 to 6,500 distinct CDR3 sequences; around 15% were counted once. More than 9% of the sample is in the top ten clones. From the cysteine up to the phenylalanine, the CDR3 has a length of 15 residues. The read is trimmed to its CDR3 DNA, 45 bases read in frame from base 1. Per the germline V gene, KGHSH is the CDR1 and LQKENI is the CDR2. Trimming removed 6 bases from V and 0 bases from J, leaving 11 bases between the germline ends.

This TCR was recovered from a human donor with bladder cancer that responded to neoadjuvant chemotherapy. The V gene is TRBV18 and the J gene is TRBJ2-2, and TRBD1 may be the D gene, going by 6 matching bases. Specimen collection occurred from a patient whose treatment included neoadjuvant chemotherapy. The DNA sequence is TGTGCCAGCTCTCAGGGGTTCTCGAACACCGGGGAGCTGTTTTTT. This yields the protein CASSQGFSNTGELFF.